These 6 T cell receptor beta chains were sequenced from one sample in a study of cytomegalovirus exposure and HLA in healthy donors. The PCR employed 60 Vbeta primers together with 13 Jbeta primers. Using immunoSEQ multiplex PCR, the repertoire was profiled, and TCRdb retains in-frame clones only, with some absent. The sample comprises about 150,000 clones, 75% to 90% of which are singletons, and about 6.3% rests with the top ten. The material sequenced was PBMCs. Receptor source: a male donor in good health and CMV-seropositive.

The CDR3 bases are TGTGCCAGCAGCTACGGGGGGCGGCTAGCGGAACCCTACGAGCAGTACTTC. This translates into CASSYGGRLAEPYEQYF. The V and J genes are TRBV11-2 and TRBJ2-7; possibly TRBD2 for D (7 bases). This CDR3 has 17 amino acids. The germline V gene encodes CDR1 SGHAT and CDR2 FQNNGV. Trimming cost V 4 bases and J 2 bases, with 21 bases left between them. Full variable domain (missing parts from reference TRBV11-2 and TRBJ2-7): EAGVAQSPRYKIIEKRQSVAFWCNPISGHATLYWYQQILGQGPKLLIQFQNNGVVDDSQLPKDRFSAERLKGVDSTLKIQPAKLEDSAVYLCASSYGGRLAEPYEQYFGPGTRLTVT.

The chain is built from TRBV7-8 and TRBJ1-5; perhaps TRBD1 as D (5 bases). CDR3 length equals 15 residues. The germline gives CDR1 SGHVS, CDR2 FQNEAQ. V shed 5 bases and J shed 5 bases, with 16 bases lying between them. DNA for the CDR3: TGTGCCAGCAGCCCCCGGGACGGGGGATATCAGCCCCAGCATTTT. Amino acids: CASSPRDGGYQPQHF.

This rearrangement joins TRBV11-2 to TRBJ1-1; D may be TRBD1 (6 bases). The CDR3 is made up of 17 amino acids. V was cut by 2 bases and J by 0 bases, with 16 bases left in between. In germline, CDR1 is SGHAT, CDR2 FQNNGV. CDR3 nucleotides: TGTGCCAGCAGCTTATCTCAGGGGCCAAGGATGAACACTGAAGCTTTCTTT. Residues: CASSLSQGPRMNTEAFF.

This chain links TRBV15 with TRBJ2-7; D call uncertain. The CDR3 contains 13 residues. V was shortened by 4 bases and J by 0 bases, with 7 bases between the two germline ends. Per the germline V gene, CDR1 is LNHNV and CDR2 is YYDKDF (reference sequence). The CDR3 sequence: CATSNGFSYEQYF. As DNA, the CDR3 is TGTGCCACCAGCAACGGGTTCTCCTACGAGCAGTACTTC.

The chain uses TRBV6-5 and TRBJ2-5; 11 bases match TRBD2. The DNA end lines up better with TRBJ2-7; the J call may be wrong. CDR1 MNHEY and CDR2 SVGAGI come from the germline V gene. CDR3 length equals 15 residues. CDR3 region: CASSYSLAGGYEQYF. CDR3 coding DNA: TGTGCCAGCAGTTACTCGTTAGCGGGGGGGTACGAGCAGTACTTC.

This chain connects TRBV7-9 to TRBJ2-7; 8 nucleotides line up with TRBD1. The CDR3 contains 14 residues. J was trimmed by 2 bases and V by 4 bases; bases with no gene match: 4. Germline CDR1 reads SEHNR; CDR2 reads FQNEAQ (reference sequence). The DNA of the CDR3 is TGTGCCAGCAGCTACCCGGGACAGGCCTACGAGCAGTACTTC. This encodes CASSYPGQAYEQYF.